Reported below is one T cell receptor (beta chain). Its antigen is not yet known. No much larger clonotype is one base removed from it; base qualities were not supplied. The record originates from a study of control samples from healthy donors and cancer patients (dated by TCRdb to 2019 to 2021). The CDR3, cysteine through phenylalanine, is 13 amino acids long. Left in the record is the CDR3 DNA by itself, 39 bases read in frame from the first base. The germline V gene gives CDR1 as SQVTM and CDR2 as ANQGSEA. Between the V and J ends, shortened by 1 base and 4 bases respectively, the junction contains 10 bases. The library was obtained by the immunoSEQ multiplex PCR assay. In TCRdb, the immuneACCESS table is reduced to in-frame sequences with V and J assigned. These tables do not hold every clone; where another copy was compared, an unresolved V gene accounts for under half, and the others remain unexplained. This sample lists approximately 190,000 clones; around 93% were detected once. Less than 2% of the sample lies in the top ten.

The TCR comes from a man between 25 and 39 years old in good health. Sequenced input: blood. The chain is encoded by TRBV29-1 joined to TRBJ1-1, with the D gene not confidently named. The DNA is as follows: TGCAGCGTTGAAGTCACAGAGGCCACTGAAGCTTTCTTT. Its translation reads: CSVEVTEATEAFF.